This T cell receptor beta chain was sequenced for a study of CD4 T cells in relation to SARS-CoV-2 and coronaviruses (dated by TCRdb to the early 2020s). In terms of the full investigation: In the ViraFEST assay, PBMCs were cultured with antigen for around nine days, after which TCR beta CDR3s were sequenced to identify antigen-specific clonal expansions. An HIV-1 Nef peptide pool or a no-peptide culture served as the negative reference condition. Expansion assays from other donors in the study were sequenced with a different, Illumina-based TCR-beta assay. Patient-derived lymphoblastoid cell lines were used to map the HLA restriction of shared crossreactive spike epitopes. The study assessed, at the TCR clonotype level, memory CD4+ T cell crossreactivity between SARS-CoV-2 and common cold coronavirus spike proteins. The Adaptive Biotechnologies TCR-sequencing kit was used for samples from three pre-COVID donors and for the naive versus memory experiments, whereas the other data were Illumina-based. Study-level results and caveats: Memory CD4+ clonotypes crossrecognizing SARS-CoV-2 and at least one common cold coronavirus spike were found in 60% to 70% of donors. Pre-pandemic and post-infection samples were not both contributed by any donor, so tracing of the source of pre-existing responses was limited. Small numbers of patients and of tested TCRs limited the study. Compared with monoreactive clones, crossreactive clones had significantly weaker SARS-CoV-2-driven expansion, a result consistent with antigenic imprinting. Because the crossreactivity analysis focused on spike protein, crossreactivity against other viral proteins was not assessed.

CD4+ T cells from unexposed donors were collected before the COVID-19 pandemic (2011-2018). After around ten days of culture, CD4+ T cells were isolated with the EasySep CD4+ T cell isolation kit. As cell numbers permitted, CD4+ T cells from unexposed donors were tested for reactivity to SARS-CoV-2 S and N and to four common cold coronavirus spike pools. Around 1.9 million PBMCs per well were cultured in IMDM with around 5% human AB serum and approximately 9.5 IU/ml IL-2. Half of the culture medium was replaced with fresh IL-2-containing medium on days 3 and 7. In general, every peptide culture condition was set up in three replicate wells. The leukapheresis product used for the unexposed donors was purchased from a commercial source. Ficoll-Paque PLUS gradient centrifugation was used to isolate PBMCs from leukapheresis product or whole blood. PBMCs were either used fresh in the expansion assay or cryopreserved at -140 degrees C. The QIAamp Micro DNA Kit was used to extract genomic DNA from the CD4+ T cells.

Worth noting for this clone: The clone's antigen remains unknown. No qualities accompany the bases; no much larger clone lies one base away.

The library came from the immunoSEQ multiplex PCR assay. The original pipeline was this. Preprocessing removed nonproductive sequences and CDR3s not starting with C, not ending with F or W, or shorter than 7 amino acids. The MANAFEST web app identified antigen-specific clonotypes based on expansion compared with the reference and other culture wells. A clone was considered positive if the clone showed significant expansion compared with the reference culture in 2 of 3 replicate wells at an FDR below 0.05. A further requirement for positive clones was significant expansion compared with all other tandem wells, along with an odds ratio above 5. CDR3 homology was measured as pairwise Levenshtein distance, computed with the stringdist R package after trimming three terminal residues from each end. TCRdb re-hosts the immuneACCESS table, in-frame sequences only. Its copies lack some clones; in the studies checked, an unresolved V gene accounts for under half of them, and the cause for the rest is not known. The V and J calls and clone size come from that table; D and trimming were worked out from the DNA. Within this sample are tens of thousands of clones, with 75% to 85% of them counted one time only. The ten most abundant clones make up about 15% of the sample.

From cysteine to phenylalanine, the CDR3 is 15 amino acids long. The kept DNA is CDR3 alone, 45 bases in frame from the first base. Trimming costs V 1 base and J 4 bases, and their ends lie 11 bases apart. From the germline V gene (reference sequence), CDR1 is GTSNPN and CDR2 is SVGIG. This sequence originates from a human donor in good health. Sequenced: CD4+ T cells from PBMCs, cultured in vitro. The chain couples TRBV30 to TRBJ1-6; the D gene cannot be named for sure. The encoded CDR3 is CAWSGQTNYNSPLHF. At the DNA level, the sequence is TGTGCCTGGAGTGGTCAGACGAATTATAATTCACCCCTCCACTTT.